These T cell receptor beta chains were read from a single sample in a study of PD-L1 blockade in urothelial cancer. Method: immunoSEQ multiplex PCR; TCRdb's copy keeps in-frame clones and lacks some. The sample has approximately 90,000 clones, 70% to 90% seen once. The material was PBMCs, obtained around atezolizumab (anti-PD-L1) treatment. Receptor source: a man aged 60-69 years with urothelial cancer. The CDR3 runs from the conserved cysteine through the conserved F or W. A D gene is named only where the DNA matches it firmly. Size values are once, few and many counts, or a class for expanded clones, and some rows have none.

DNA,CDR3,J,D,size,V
TGTGCCAGCAGTTTTGGCAGGGCTGTTGAGCAGTTCTTC,CASSFGRAVEQFF,TRBJ2-1,.,.,TRBV28
TGTGCCAGCAGCTACCGAATCTGGGACAGGGGGGCGAGCACTGAAGCTTTCTTT,CASSYRIWDRGASTEAFF,TRBJ1-1,TRBD1,.,TRBV7-2
TGTGCCAGCAGCTTTTTGACAGGGGTCACCGGGGAGCTGTTTTTT,CASSFLTGVTGELFF,TRBJ2-2,TRBD1,few,TRBV7-2
TGTGCCAGCAGTATACAGGGGGACTATGGCTACACCTTC,CASSIQGDYGYTF,TRBJ1-2,TRBD1,.,TRBV27
TGTGCTAGCAGCCACGGACCGGGGCAGCCCCAGCATTTT,CASSHGPGQPQHF,TRBJ1-5,.,few,TRBV7-7
TGTGCCAGCAGTCCGATAAACAGGGGAACTGGAGAGACCCAGTACTTC,CASSPINRGTGETQYF,TRBJ2-5,TRBD1,.,TRBV27
TGTGCCAGCAGTCAATTGGAAGGACAGGGGATCACTGAAGCTTTCTTT,CASSQLEGQGITEAFF,TRBJ1-1,TRBD1,.,TRBV7-8
TGCGCCAGCAGTGAGGACGGGAGTCCCTACGAGCAGTACTTC,CASSEDGSPYEQYF,TRBJ2-7,.,.,TRBV10-1
TGTGCCAGCAGGAACGGACAGGGCTACGAGCAGTACTTC,CASRNGQGYEQYF,TRBJ2-7,TRBD1,once,TRBV6-1
TGTGCCAGCAGCCCCCACAGACCAGGAGGAGTTGCAGATACGCAGTATTTT,CASSPHRPGGVADTQYF,TRBJ2-3,.,.,TRBV7-3
TGTGCCAGCAGTTTATTATCCAGCTCTGGGGCCAACGTCCTGACTTTC,CASSLLSSSGANVLTF,TRBJ2-6,.,.,TRBV27
TGCGCCAGCAGCGACAGGATATTCGGGGAGACCCAGTACTTC,CASSDRIFGETQYF,TRBJ2-5,.,few,TRBV4-1
TGTGCCAGCACCCTGGAGGCTAGCAATTACAATGAGCAGTTCTTC,CASTLEASNYNEQFF,TRBJ2-1,.,.,TRBV5-4
TGTGCCAGCAGCTTATCCACCAGGGGGCATCAGTACTTC,CASSLSTRGHQYF,TRBJ2-4,TRBD1,.,TRBV7-9
TGCAGTGCTAGGAGGTACGAGCAGTACTTC,CSARRYEQYF,TRBJ2-7,.,.,TRBV20-1
TGTGCCAGCTCACCAGTTACTCCCTACGAGCAGTACTTC,CASSPVTPYEQYF,TRBJ2-7,.,few,TRBV18
TGCGCCAGCAGTGACCCCCTGGGCCTAAGGGGTCATAATTCCTTAACCGGGGAGCTGTTTTTT,CASSDPLGLRGHNSLTGELFF,TRBJ2-2,.,.,TRBV10-2
TGTGCCAGCAGCCCGGGAAGGTCGAACACTGAAGCTTTCTTT,CASSPGRSNTEAFF,TRBJ1-1,.,.,TRBV7-8
TGTGCCAGCAGTTACTCGAGGGCGGGACTCCGTAATGAGCAGTTCTTC,CASSYSRAGLRNEQFF,TRBJ2-1,.,.,TRBV6-6
TGCGCCAGCAGCCAACCCCGGGACTTCCTCGGAGGCTACACCTTC,CASSQPRDFLGGYTF,TRBJ1-2,.,.,TRBV4-1
TGTGCCAGCAGCTTACGGGACACAACGCGCTCTGGGGCCAACGTCCTGACTTTC,CASSLRDTTRSGANVLTF,TRBJ2-6,.,.,TRBV7-8
TGTGCCTGGCACAGGGCGATGGGTTATGGCTACACCTTC,CAWHRAMGYGYTF,TRBJ1-2,.,once,TRBV30
TGCGCCAGCAGCCACCCCCAGGGAATAACTGGACGCGAGCAGTACTTC,CASSHPQGITGREQYF,TRBJ2-7,.,.,TRBV4-1
TGTGCCAGCAGCTTGTGGTACCCCAGCTCCTACAATGAGCAGTTCTTC,CASSLWYPSSYNEQFF,TRBJ2-1,.,.,TRBV5-5
TGTGCCATCACAGGGGCCAACACAGATACGCAGTATTTT,CAITGANTDTQYF,TRBJ2-3,.,.,TRBV10-3
TGTGCCAGCAGCTTAGGTACAGGGTCGGGAGATACGCAGTATTTT,CASSLGTGSGDTQYF,TRBJ2-3,.,.,TRBV7-9
TGCAGCGGAATGAGAGCTAACTATGGCTACACCTTC,CSGMRANYGYTF,TRBJ1-2,.,.,TRBV29-1
TGTGCCAGCAGCTTAGTTACCCGGGACAGAAGGTACTTC,CASSLVTRDRRYF,TRBJ2-7,TRBD1,.,TRBV11-2
TGTGCCAGCAGCTTAGGGGCGGGGGGGTCCTACAATGAGCAGTTCTTC,CASSLGAGGSYNEQFF,TRBJ2-1,TRBD2,few,TRBV7-9
TGTGCCAGCTCAGCGGACAGACCCTACTACTTC,CASSADRPYYF,TRBJ2-5,.,.,TRBV18
TGTGCCAGTCGGGATCGGGAGCTGTTTTTT,CASRDRELFF,TRBJ2-2,.,few,TRBV28
TGTGCCAGCAGCGTGATGGACAGTCGTTGGGGTGAAGCTTTCTTT,CASSVMDSRWGEAFF,TRBJ1-1,.,.,TRBV9
TGTGCCAGCAGTGCTGACGGGTTTCCCTACGAGCAGTACTTC,CASSADGFPYEQYF,TRBJ2-7,.,.,TRBV6-5
TGTGCCAGCAGCTCCGTTTGGCGGGGGGGCCCCAATGAGCAGTTCTTC,CASSSVWRGGPNEQFF,TRBJ2-1,TRBD2,.,TRBV7-3
TGCGCCAGCAGCTCCTGGACAGGGACTGCCGATCGTAATTCACCCCTCCACTTT,CASSSWTGTADRNSPLHF,TRBJ1-6,TRBD1,.,TRBV5-1
TGTGCCACCACACTAGCGGTTAACTACGAGCAGTACTTC,CATTLAVNYEQYF,TRBJ2-7,TRBD2,.,TRBV28
TGCGCCAGCAGCTGGACAGGGAACTATGGCTACACCTTC,CASSWTGNYGYTF,TRBJ1-2,TRBD1,few,TRBV5-1
TGTGCCAGCAGCCCCGGAGGGAGCTCCTACGAGCAGTACTTC,CASSPGGSSYEQYF,TRBJ2-7,.,.,TRBV9
TGTGCCAGCAGAAAGACCGGGGGAACAGCCGGAGCTTTCTTT,CASRKTGGTAGAFF,TRBJ1-1,.,few,TRBV27
TGCGCCAGCAGCTTGCCGCGCGGGACAGTAAACTACGAGCAGTACTTC,CASSLPRGTVNYEQYF,TRBJ2-7,.,.,TRBV5-1
TGTGCCAGCAGCGTAACCGGGACAGGGGGTTCCTACGAGCAGTACTTC,CASSVTGTGGSYEQYF,TRBJ2-7,TRBD1,.,TRBV9
TGTGCCAGCAGTGAGCGGAGGGGGGGGCCAGGAAACACCATATATTTT,CASSERRGGPGNTIYF,TRBJ1-3,.,.,TRBV27
TGTGCCAGCAGTTTATTAATGCGGGGCTACGAGCAGTACTTC,CASSLLMRGYEQYF,TRBJ2-7,.,.,TRBV27
TGCAGCGTTGAAGATCCTAGCGGGAGTTACGAGCAGTACTTC,CSVEDPSGSYEQYF,TRBJ2-7,TRBD2,.,TRBV29-1
TGTGCCAGCAGTGAGAGAGGGCGGGGGGGCACCAATGAGCAGTTCTTC,CASSERGRGGTNEQFF,TRBJ2-1,TRBD2,.,TRBV6-1
TGTGCCACCAGCAGAGCCCGGACAGTTGCTCCGACTTCTGGAAACACCATATATTTT,CATSRARTVAPTSGNTIYF,TRBJ1-3,.,.,TRBV15
TGTGCCAGCAGCTTAGTCGGTAGCGGGAGCGAAGAGACCCAGTACTTC,CASSLVGSGSEETQYF,TRBJ2-5,TRBD2,.,TRBV7-3
TGCAGCGGGATACAGGGGGCGCTTGGGACCCAGTACTTC,CSGIQGALGTQYF,TRBJ2-5,TRBD1,.,TRBV29-1
TGTGCTAGCAGCTACACAGGGGGCCCTCAGCCCCAGCATTTT,CASSYTGGPQPQHF,TRBJ1-5,TRBD1,.,TRBV7-7
TGTGCCTGGAACCCCAAAACTAGCGGGGGGGCCCACGAGCAGTACTTC,CAWNPKTSGGAHEQYF,TRBJ2-7,TRBD2,.,TRBV30
TGTGCCAGCAGTTTGTCAGGGTTGGAGACCCAGTACTTC,CASSLSGLETQYF,TRBJ2-5,.,.,TRBV27
TGTGCCATCAGTGACCCCCTGTACAGACCCTACGAGCAGTACTTC,CAISDPLYRPYEQYF,TRBJ2-7,.,.,TRBV10-3
TGCGCCAGCAGCCAAGACCCCCCTGGCTGGCTTGTTGTTTTGCGGGTCTTT,CASSQDPPGWLVVLRVF,TRBJ1-1,.,.,TRBV4-1
TGTGCCAGCAGCTTAGAGGGGATAGGCACCGGGGAGCTGTTTTTT,CASSLEGIGTGELFF,TRBJ2-2,.,once,TRBV7-2
TGTGCCAGCAGCAGGTTAGCGGGACAAGAGACCCAGTACTTC,CASSRLAGQETQYF,TRBJ2-5,TRBD2,.,TRBV5-4
TGCGCCAGCAGCTTGGGGGGGCAGGCTGTAGATACGCAGTATTTT,CASSLGGQAVDTQYF,TRBJ2-3,.,once,TRBV5-1